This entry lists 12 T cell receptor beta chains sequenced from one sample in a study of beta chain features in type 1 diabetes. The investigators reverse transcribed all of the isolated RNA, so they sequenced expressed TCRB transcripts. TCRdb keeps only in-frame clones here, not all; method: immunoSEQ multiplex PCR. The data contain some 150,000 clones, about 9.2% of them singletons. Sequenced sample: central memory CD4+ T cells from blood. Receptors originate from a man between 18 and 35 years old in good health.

CDR3 sequence: CASSVDGQGFRSNQPQHF. The CDR3 DNA sequence: TGTGCCAGCAGCGTAGATGGACAGGGGTTCCGTAGCAATCAGCCCCAGCATTTT. The chain couples TRBV9 to TRBJ1-5; 9 nucleotides line up with TRBD1. Losses at the gene ends were 0 bases for V and 0 bases for J; bases not matched to a gene: 7. The germline gives CDR1 SGDLS, CDR2 YYNGEE. The CDR3 consists of 18 residues.

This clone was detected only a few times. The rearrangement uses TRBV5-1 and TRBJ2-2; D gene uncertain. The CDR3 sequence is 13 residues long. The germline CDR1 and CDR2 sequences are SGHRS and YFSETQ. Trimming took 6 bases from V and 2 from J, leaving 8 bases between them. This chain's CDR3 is CASTYENTGELFF. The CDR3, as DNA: TGCGCCAGCACCTACGAAAACACCGGGGAGCTGTTTTTT.

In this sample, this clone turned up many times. The CDR3 DNA reads TGTGCCAGCACTCGTTCAGATACGCAGTATTTT. It codes for CASTRSDTQYF. The V call is TRBV11-2, the J call TRBJ2-3; D uncertain. Germline CDR1 is SGHAT and CDR2 is FQNNGV. The CDR3 extends over 11 amino acids. Trimming pared 7 bases from V and 4 bases from J, leaving 6 bases between.

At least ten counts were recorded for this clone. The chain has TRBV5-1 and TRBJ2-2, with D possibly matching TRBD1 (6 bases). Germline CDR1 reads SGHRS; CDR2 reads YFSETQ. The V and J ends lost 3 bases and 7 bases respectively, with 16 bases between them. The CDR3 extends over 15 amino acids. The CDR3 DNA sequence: TGCGCCAGCAGCTATGATACAGGGAAGGGCGGGGAGCTGTTTTTT. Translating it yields CASSYDTGKGGELFF. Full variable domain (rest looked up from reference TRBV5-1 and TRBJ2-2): KAGVTQTPRYLIKTRGQQVTLSCSPISGHRSVSWYQQTPGQGLQFLFEYFSETQRNKGNFPGRFSGRQFSNSRSEMNVSTLELGDSALYLCASSYDTGKGGELFFGEGSRLTVL.

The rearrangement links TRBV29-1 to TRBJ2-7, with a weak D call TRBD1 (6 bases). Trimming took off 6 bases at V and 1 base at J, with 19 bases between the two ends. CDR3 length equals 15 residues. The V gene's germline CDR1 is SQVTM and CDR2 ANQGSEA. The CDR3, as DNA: TGCAGCGTCCTAAAGCTGCGACAGGTATCCTACGAGCAGTACTTC. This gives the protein CSVLKLRQVSYEQYF.

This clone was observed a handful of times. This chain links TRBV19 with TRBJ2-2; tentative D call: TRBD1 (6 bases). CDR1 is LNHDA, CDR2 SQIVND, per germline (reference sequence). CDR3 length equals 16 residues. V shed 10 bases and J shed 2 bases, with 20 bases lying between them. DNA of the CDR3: TGTGCCACCTCCTCCTCCCGGGACATAAACACCGGGGAGCTGTTTTTT. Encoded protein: CATSSSRDINTGELFF.

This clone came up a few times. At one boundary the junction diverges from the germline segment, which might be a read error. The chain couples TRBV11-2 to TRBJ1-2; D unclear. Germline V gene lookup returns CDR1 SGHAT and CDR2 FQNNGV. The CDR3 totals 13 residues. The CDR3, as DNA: TGTGCCAGCAGCTTCCGTCCCCCGGGAGCTCCATCCTTC. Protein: CASSFRPPGAPSF.

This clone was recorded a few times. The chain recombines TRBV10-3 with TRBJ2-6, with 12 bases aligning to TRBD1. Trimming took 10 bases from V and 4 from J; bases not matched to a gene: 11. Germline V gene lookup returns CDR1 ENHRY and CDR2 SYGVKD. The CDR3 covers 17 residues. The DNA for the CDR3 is TGTGCCAACTACCCGGGACAGGGGGCTTCGGGGGCCAACGTCCTGACTTTC. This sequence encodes CANYPGQGASGANVLTF.

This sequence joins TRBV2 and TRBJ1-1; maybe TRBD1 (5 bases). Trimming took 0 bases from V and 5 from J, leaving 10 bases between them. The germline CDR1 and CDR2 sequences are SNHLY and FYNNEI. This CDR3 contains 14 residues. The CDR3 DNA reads TGTGCCAGCAGTGAAGCGCGGGGGGGGACTGAAGCTTTCTTT. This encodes CASSEARGGTEAFF.

CDR3 in DNA: TGTGCCTGGAGTGTCCAGCCGGACTCCAGACAGGCACCCCTCCACTTT. Encoded protein: CAWSVQPDSRQAPLHF. This chain connects TRBV30 to TRBJ1-6; D possibly corresponds to TRBD1 (6 bases). With 0 bases removed from V and 11 bases from J, the gap between germline ends came to 20 bases. The CDR3 is 16 amino acids. The germline V gene has CDR1 GTSNPN and CDR2 SVGIG (reference sequence). Variable domain in full (rest from reference TRBV30 and TRBJ1-6): SQTIHQWPATLVQPVGSPLSLECTVEGTSNPNLYWYRQAAGRGLQLLFYSVGIGQISSEVPQNLSASRPQDRQFILSSKKLLLSDSGFYLCAWSVQPDSRQAPLHFGNGTRLTVT.

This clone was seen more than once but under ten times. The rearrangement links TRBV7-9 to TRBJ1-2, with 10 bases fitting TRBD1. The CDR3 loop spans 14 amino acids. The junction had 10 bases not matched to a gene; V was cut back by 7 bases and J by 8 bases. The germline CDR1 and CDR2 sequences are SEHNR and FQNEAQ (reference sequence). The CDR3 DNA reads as TGTGCCAGCACCCCAGGGACAGGGGCCAGCGGCTACACCTTC. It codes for CASTPGTGASGYTF.

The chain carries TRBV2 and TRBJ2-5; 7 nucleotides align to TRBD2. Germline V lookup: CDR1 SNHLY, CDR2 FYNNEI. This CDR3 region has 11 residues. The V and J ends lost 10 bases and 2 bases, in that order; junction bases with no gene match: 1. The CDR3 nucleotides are TGTGCCAACGGGGGGCAAGAGACCCAGTACTTC. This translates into CANGGQETQYF.